This T cell receptor (beta chain) was recovered during a study of cytomegalovirus exposure and HLA in healthy donors. General study points: The authors later found HLA-associated TCR beta chains more clonally expanded than equally common others. Later analysis showed most CMV-associated TCR beta chains appearing HLA-restricted. A later analysis found common viral pathogens apparently linked to several of the most significant clusters. TCR beta V- and J-gene trimming was later associated with a missense DCLRE1C variant.

Of note for this clone: Its antigen remains unknown. The same CDR3 is also encoded by other DNA sequences in this sample.

PCR involved 60 Vbeta and 13 Jbeta primers. TCRdb's table, derived via immunoSEQ multiplex PCR, lists solely in-frame clones and lacks some. The top ten hold 2.5% to 3.5% of the sample, which has around 96,000 clones, around 64% seen once. The V gene lost 5 bases and the J gene lost 5 bases, with 11 bases spanning the gap. This CDR3 has 12 residues. CDR1 is SGHRS, CDR2 YFSETQ, per germline. V is TRBV5-1 and J is TRBJ2-7; TRBD1 might be the D (6 bases). The source of this sequence is a man in his 60s in good health and CMV-seronegative. The source material was PBMCs. CDR3 protein: CASSQGIHEQYF. CDR3 coding DNA: TGCGCCAGCAGTCAGGGGATCCACGAGCAGTACTTC.